This passage covers 29 T cell receptor beta chains from one sample sequenced in a study of shared clonotypes between healthy human individuals. Sequencing was performed with immunoSEQ multiplex PCR; in TCRdb, only in-frame clones are kept and a portion is missing. The table lists some 2,000,000 clones, under 97% of them singletons. The sample consisted of naive CD4+ T cells sorted from blood. Subset meaning: CD45RA+ positively selected. These receptor sequences come from a man between 18 and 29 years old in good health.

V is TRBV7-9 and J is TRBJ2-3; D possibly corresponds to TRBD1 (5 bases). This CDR3 comprises 14 residues. The V gene lost 2 bases and the J gene lost 2 bases, with 8 bases spanning the gap. Germline CDR1 and CDR2: SEHNR and FQNEAQ (reference sequence). For the CDR3, the DNA is TGTGCCAGCAGCTTAACAGGACCCACAGATACGCAGTATTTT. Its translation is CASSLTGPTDTQYF.

The V call is TRBV7-9, the J call TRBJ2-7, with D possibly being TRBD2 (6 bases). CDR1 SEHNR and CDR2 FQNEAQ come from the germline V gene (reference sequence). CDR3 size: 13 residues. V lost 3 bases to trimming and J lost 9 bases, with 15 bases between them. CDR3 bases: TGTGCCAGCAGCTTGGCCGGGAGCCTAGGGCAGTACTTC. Translation gives CASSLAGSLGQYF.

This rearrangement joins TRBV7-9 to TRBJ1-6; the D is unclear. Germline CDR1 SEHNR, CDR2 FQNEAQ (reference sequence). This CDR3 comprises 17 residues. The V end lost 4 bases, the J end lost 4 bases, and 17 bases lay between the germline ends. The CDR3 DNA follows: TGTGCCAGCAGCTCCCCGGGAAGGCAGGAGTATAATTCACCCCTCCACTTT. It codes for CASSSPGRQEYNSPLHF.

This chain connects TRBV6-1 to TRBJ1-4; no reliable D call. The CDR3 has 16 residues. Trimming removed 3 bases from V and 8 bases from J, with 19 bases in between. The germline V gene has CDR1 MNHNS and CDR2 SASEGT. As DNA, the CDR3 is TGTGCCAGCAGTGATTTAGGTTGGGTATACGAGGAAAAACTGTTTTTT. It translates to CASSDLGWVYEEKLFF.

As regards this clone: Other DNA sequences in this specimen translate into the identical CDR3. The J gene is TRBJ2-3, the V gene TRBV30, with TRBD2 matching 10 bases. Germline lookup yields CDR1 GTSNPN and CDR2 SVGIG (reference sequence). The CDR3 totals 15 residues. After removal of 0 bases from V and 5 bases from J, the junction contained 5 bases not matched to a gene. The CDR3 loop is CAWSVGLAGVDTQYF. As DNA, the CDR3 is TGTGCCTGGAGTGTAGGGCTAGCGGGAGTAGATACGCAGTATTTT.

This rearrangement joins TRBV5-1 to TRBJ2-5, with 8 bases matching TRBD2. Germline CDR1 is SGHRS and CDR2 is YFSETQ. Unmatched junction bases numbered 17, after V lost 0 bases and J lost 1 base. The length of the CDR3 is 20 residues. In nucleotides, the CDR3 is TGCGCCAGCAGCTTGGGCCTAGCGGGTCAGCCCCGAAAGCGCCAAGAGACCCAGTACTTC. It is translated as CASSLGLAGQPRKRQETQYF. Variable domain in full (rest from reference TRBV5-1 and TRBJ2-5): KAGVTQTPRYLIKTRGQQVTLSCSPISGHRSVSWYQQTPGQGLQFLFEYFSETQRNKGNFPGRFSGRQFSNSRSEMNVSTLELGDSALYLCASSLGLAGQPRKRQETQYFGPGTRLLVL.

J is TRBJ1-1 and V is TRBV10-1; TRBD1 might be the D (5 bases). The length of the CDR3 is 14 residues. Per germline, CDR1 WNHNN and CDR2 SYGVQD (reference sequence). V lost 0 bases and J lost 4, with 9 bases in between. CDR3 DNA sequence: TGCGCCAGCAGTGAGTCGGGGGTAGCCACTGAAGCTTTCTTT. Translated, it gives CASSESGVATEAFF.

The chain joins TRBV7-2 to TRBJ2-7, with a tentative D call TRBD2 (6 bases). The germline V gene has CDR1 SGHTA and CDR2 FQGNSA. The germline V and J ends were trimmed by 2 bases and 4 bases, with 12 bases remaining between them. The CDR3 has 14 residues. CDR3 in amino acids: CASSLKTGEYEQYF. The CDR3 bases are TGTGCCAGCAGCTTAAAGACGGGGGAATACGAGCAGTACTTC. Filled out from reference TRBV7-2 and TRBJ2-7, the complete variable domain reads GAGVSQSPSNKVTEKGKDVELRCDPISGHTALYWYRQSLGQGLEFLIYFQGNSAPDKSGLPSDRFSAERTGGSVSTLTIQRTQQEDSAVYLCASSLKTGEYEQYFGPGTRLTVT.

The chain uses TRBV7-2 and TRBJ2-7; D is ambiguous. CDR1 and CDR2 (germline): SGHTA, FQGNSA. The CDR3 is made up of 14 amino acids. Between the trimmed V and J ends, which lost 1 base and 0 bases, there was a span of 7 bases. CDR3 in amino acids: CASSLDIASYEQYF. The CDR3 DNA follows: TGTGCCAGCAGCTTAGATATCGCCTCCTACGAGCAGTACTTC.

Points on this clone: The CDR3 end shows no conserved phenylalanine or tryptophan, and so a read error is likely. The chain links TRBV30 to TRBJ2-7; D is possibly TRBD1 (6 bases). Trimming pared 1 base from V and 7 bases from J, leaving 11 bases between. The CDR3 is made up of 12 amino acids. Germline CDR1 and CDR2: GTSNPN and SVGIG (reference sequence). CDR3 protein: CAWSAGVGEQYL. CDR3 DNA sequence: TGTGCCTGGAGTGCAGGGGTCGGTGAGCAGTACCTC.

The chain couples TRBV30 to TRBJ2-1; 10 positions match TRBD2. The CDR3 is made up of 15 amino acids. Germline V gene lookup returns CDR1 GTSNPN and CDR2 SVGIG (reference sequence). With 5 bases clipped from V and 5 bases from J, the junction kept 9 bases outside the gene matches. In DNA form, the CDR3 reads TGTGCCTGGGACAGCGGGGGGGCCAGCCACAATGAGCAGTTCTTC. This gives the protein CAWDSGGASHNEQFF.

The chain is built from TRBV4-3 and TRBJ2-1; perhaps D is TRBD1 or TRBD2 (5 bases each). Between the trimmed V and J ends, which lost 0 bases and 12 bases, there was a span of 15 bases. Per germline, CDR1 LGHNA and CDR2 YSLEER. This CDR3 is 14 amino acids long. This chain's CDR3 is CASSQDLSTGGQFF. The CDR3 bases are TGCGCCAGCAGCCAAGATCTGTCCACTGGGGGGCAGTTCTTC.

This clone showed up just a few times. Other DNA sequences in this specimen translate into the identical CDR3. The chain employs TRBV5-1 and TRBJ1-6; 10 bases are a match to TRBD1. CDR1 and CDR2 from the germline V gene are SGHRS and YFSETQ. The CDR3 is 14 residues long. V shed 3 bases and J 8 bases; nucleotides not matched to a gene: 2. DNA for the CDR3: TGCGCCAGCAGCTCCGGGACAGGGGATTCACCCCTCCACTTT. As protein: CASSSGTGDSPLHF.

DNA of the CDR3: TGTGCCAGTAGTATCACGGGACTACCTAACGAGCAGTACTTC. It is translated as CASSITGLPNEQYF. The chain employs TRBV19 and TRBJ2-7, with TRBD2 matching 7 bases. Germline CDR1 LNHDA, CDR2 SQIVND (reference sequence). This CDR3 has 14 amino acids. J was trimmed by 5 bases and V by 3 bases; bases with no gene match: 7.

This clone was observed a single time. Relative to the germline gene, one junction end is altered; a read error may explain this. J is TRBJ2-7 and V is TRBV2; D uncertain. The CDR3 length is 14 residues. Germline CDR1 is SNHLY and CDR2 is FYNNEI. The CDR3 nucleotides read TGTGCCAGCAGCGTCGGGCTCCTCTCCTGCGAGCAGTACTTC. Its protein is CASSVGLLSCEQYF.

This rearrangement joins TRBV4-3 to TRBJ2-1; 7 bases line up with TRBD1. The trim removed 1 base at V and 4 bases at J, leaving 4 bases unmatched. The CDR3 contains 15 residues. Germline loops: CDR1 LGHNA, CDR2 YSLEER. CDR3: CASSQATTGYNEQFF. The CDR3, as DNA: TGCGCCAGCAGCCAAGCCACGACAGGGTACAATGAGCAGTTCTTC.

In regard to this clone: At one end the junction does not follow the germline gene, possibly because of a read error. This chain uses TRBV7-7 with TRBJ2-2, with 9 bases lining up with TRBD1. The length of the CDR3 is 15 residues. The germline gives CDR1 SSHAT, CDR2 FNYEAQ (reference sequence). CDR3 DNA: TGTGCTAGCAGCAGGACAGGGGAAGGCACCGGGGAGCTGTTTTTT. Its translation: CASSRTGEGTGELFF.

The rearrangement uses TRBV5-1 and TRBJ2-2; possibly TRBD1 for D (6 bases). The germline V gene encodes CDR1 SGHRS and CDR2 YFSETQ. Trimming pared 3 bases from V and 1 base from J, leaving 10 bases between. CDR3 length: 15 amino acids. The CDR3 protein is CASSSKTGNTGELFF. CDR3 coding DNA: TGCGCCAGCAGCTCGAAGACAGGGAACACCGGGGAGCTGTTTTTT.

This sequence joins TRBV30 and TRBJ2-3, with D unclear. V was shortened by 2 bases and J by 1 base, with 13 bases between the two germline ends. CDR3 size: 15 residues. Germline assignment: CDR1 GTSNPN and CDR2 SVGIG (reference sequence). The CDR3 sequence: CAWSIGQHGTDTQYF. The CDR3 bases are TGTGCCTGGAGTATTGGCCAGCACGGCACAGATACGCAGTATTTT.

This clone was seen just once. The V and J genes are TRBV5-1 and TRBJ2-2, with TRBD2 matching over 9 bases. V lost 5 bases and J lost 4; bases outside the gene matches: 6. CDR1 is SGHRS and CDR2 is YFSETQ in the germline V gene. The CDR3 contains 15 residues. CDR3 nucleotides: TGCGCCAGCAGAGTAGAAGCGGGAGGCACCGGGGAGCTGTTTTTT. Translating gives CASRVEAGGTGELFF.

The chain employs TRBV29-1 and TRBJ1-1, with a weak D call TRBD1 (6 bases). This CDR3 is 14 amino acids long. V was trimmed by 6 bases and J by 0 bases, leaving 14 bases between them. Looked up from germline, CDR1 is SQVTM and CDR2 is ANQGSEA. The CDR3 is CSVAQGYLNTEAFF. In DNA form, the CDR3 reads TGCAGCGTGGCACAGGGATACCTGAACACTGAAGCTTTCTTT.

The genes are TRBV10-3 and TRBJ2-5; weak D call: TRBD2 (6 bases). Germline V CDR1 and CDR2: ENHRY, SYGVKD. The V and J ends lost 0 bases and 1 base respectively, with 12 bases between them. The CDR3 is 16 amino acids. The CDR3, as DNA: TGTGCCATCAGTGAGTCGAAAAACGGGGGCCAAGAGACCCAGTACTTC. Protein: CAISESKNGGQETQYF.

The chain combines TRBV4-1 with TRBJ2-1; D gene uncertain. The CDR3 has 15 residues. The germline V gene encodes CDR1 MGHRA and CDR2 YSYEKL. Trimming shortened V by 1 base and J by 0 bases, and 7 bases separated the two germline ends. Here the CDR3 DNA reads TGCGCCAGCAGCCAAGCCCTGGCCTCCTACAATGAGCAGTTCTTC. It yields the protein CASSQALASYNEQFF.

The chain joins TRBV5-1 to TRBJ1-2, with D perhaps matching TRBD1 (5 bases). The CDR3 is made up of 13 amino acids. V lost 4 bases, J lost 8 bases, and 15 bases lay in between. Germline values: CDR1 SGHRS, CDR2 YFSETQ. DNA of the CDR3: TGCGCCAGCAGCACCGAGTGGGGGGACGGCTACACCTTC. Translated, it gives CASSTEWGDGYTF.

This clone was seen more than once but under ten times. This chain uses TRBV6-6 with TRBJ1-5; D may be TRBD1 (5 bases). Between the trimmed V and J ends, which lost 6 bases and 3 bases, there was a span of 15 bases. Germline-derived CDR1 and CDR2 are MNHNY and SVGAGI (reference sequence). This CDR3 has 15 residues. The CDR3 spells CASSRLGPNNQPQHF. CDR3 DNA: TGTGCCAGCAGCCGACTGGGACCGAACAATCAGCCCCAGCATTTT.

V gene TRBV6-6 combines with J gene TRBJ2-2; D might be TRBD1 (6 bases). CDR3 size: 14 residues. V gave up 4 bases and J gave up 5 bases, with 11 bases separating them. CDR1 and CDR2 from the germline V gene are MNHNY and SVGAGI (reference sequence). CDR3 sequence (DNA): TGTGCCAGCAGTTCTCCAAGGGGGACCGGGGAGCTGTTTTTT. Its translation: CASSSPRGTGELFF.

The gene calls are TRBV19 and TRBJ1-4; TRBD1 is a possible D gene (6 bases). The CDR3 is 15 amino acids. Germline assignment: CDR1 LNHDA and CDR2 SQIVND (reference sequence). V dropped 3 bases and J dropped 4 bases, with 12 bases sitting between them. The DNA for the CDR3 is TGTGCCAGTAGTATCTCAGGGGCCGGTAATGAAAAACTGTTTTTT. Its protein is CASSISGAGNEKLFF.

The chain employs TRBV30 and TRBJ1-6; D is undetermined. CDR1 is GTSNPN and CDR2 is SVGIG in the germline V gene (reference sequence). Trimming left V 8 bases short and J 0 bases short, with 11 bases between. This CDR3 is built from 14 residues. CDR3 protein: CARAEGSYNSPLHF. The CDR3, as DNA: TGTGCCCGCGCAGAGGGCTCCTATAATTCACCCCTCCACTTT.

The rearrangement uses TRBV5-1 and TRBJ2-3; D not certain. The germline V gene encodes CDR1 SGHRS and CDR2 YFSETQ. The CDR3 has 15 residues. Trimming cost V 0 bases and J 5 bases, with 13 bases left between them. The CDR3 nucleotides read TGCGCCAGCAGCTTGGCCCAGGCGGCCCGAGATACGCAGTATTTT. Its protein is CASSLAQAARDTQYF.